This T cell receptor beta chain was profiled in a study of blood T cell repertoires in COVID-19. Overall study: T cells, B-cell-depleted T cells, or PBMCs provided the cDNA or gDNA that served as material.

Original processing methods: Quantification of nucleated cells was approximated via reference gene primer amplification. Data came from immunoSEQ multiplex PCR; TCRdb stores just in-frame clones and leaves some out. For V, J and clone size, that table is used; D and trimming come from the DNA. The sample has more than 250,000 clones; more than 70% are singletons. The CDR3 sequence is 17 residues long. Germline CDR1 and CDR2: MNHEY and SMNVEV (reference sequence). The junction had 11 bases not matched to a gene; V was cut back by 6 bases and J by 1 base. Cohorts were determined from participant-reported clinical history. Two consecutive negative NP/OP PCR tests, clearance, or resolved symptoms defined Cohort 3 recovery.

The receptor was derived from a woman in her 30s who had recovered from COVID-19. The material sequenced was PBMCs or T cells enriched from blood (not recorded which). The V call is TRBV27, the J call TRBJ1-5; 8 nucleotides line up with TRBD1. The CDR3 bases are TGTGCCAGCAGCGCAGACAGGGGCGGATGGAGCAATCAGCCCCAGCATTTT. Amino acid sequence: CASSADRGGWSNQPQHF.